These 13 T cell receptor beta chains share one sample of origin, sequenced in a study of regulatory T cells in long-lasting Graves disease. Time point given: newly diagnosed GD, antithyroid drugs for less than 3 months. Scientists built the TCR library using RNA that was extracted from PBMCs. Combining iRepertoire HTBI primers with Arm-PCR of CDR3 regions, the authors built TCR beta libraries. From the multiplex PCR reads, TCRdb called clonotypes with MiXCR, one entry per CDR3 protein. The sample lists roughly 380,000 distinct CDR3 sequences, 16% occurring once. These data were likewise used in another study, on T cells in Graves' hyperthyroidism and ophthalmopathy.

Sequencing was performed on peripheral blood mononuclear cells (PBMCs), taken at new diagnosis, from a patient treated with antithyroid drugs. These receptors originate from a man aged 35 to 55 with Graves disease.

This clonotype was seen at least ten times. V and J are TRBV6-5 and TRBJ1-5; D gene uncertain. The CDR3 is 15 amino acids. Per germline, CDR1 MNHEY and CDR2 SVGAGI. V dropped 0 bases and J dropped 10 bases, with 16 bases sitting between them. DNA of the CDR3: TGTGCCAGCAGTTACTCGGGATCTCTCCCTCTACCCCAGCATTTT. Its translation: CASSYSGSLPLPQHF.

This clonotype has ten or more counts. The chain is built from TRBV2 and TRBJ2-1; D is undetermined. This CDR3 spans 14 amino acids. CDR1 SNHLY and CDR2 FYNNEI come from the germline V gene. Trimming shortened V by 7 bases and J by 6 bases, and 16 bases separated the two germline ends. The CDR3 sequence is CASTEGIGPNEQFF. For the CDR3, the DNA is TGTGCCAGCACCGAAGGGATAGGGCCCAATGAGCAGTTCTTC.

This clonotype was seen many times. This chain links TRBV28 with TRBJ2-7, with TRBD1 identical over 8 bases. The ends lost 6 bases at V and 4 bases at J; junction bases unmatched: 11. The CDR3 totals 15 residues. Germline lookup yields CDR1 MDHEN and CDR2 SYDVKM. CDR3 residues: CASSGPRTGRYEQYF. CDR3 sequence (DNA): TGTGCCAGCAGCGGACCGAGGACAGGGAGGTACGAGCAGTACTTC.

This clonotype has a count of ten or more. The chain recombines TRBV2 with TRBJ1-4; tentative D call: TRBD1 (6 bases). Germline lookup yields CDR1 SNHLY and CDR2 FYNNEI. There are 13 residues in the CDR3. Trimming cost V 1 base and J 11 bases, with 11 bases left between them. The CDR3 spells CASSEDRVFKLFF. CDR3 sequence (DNA): TGTGCCAGCAGTGAAGACAGGGTTTTTAAACTGTTTTTT.

This clonotype showed up many times. This rearrangement joins TRBV27 to TRBJ1-5; a possible D gene is TRBD1 (5 bases). This CDR3 has 13 residues. CDR1 MNHEY and CDR2 SMNVEV come from the germline V gene (reference sequence). The V end was cut by 5 bases, the J end by 7 bases, with 12 bases between. The CDR3 DNA sequence: TGTGCCAGCAGTACCAGGGTCGGACAGCCCCAGCATTTT. Translation gives CASSTRVGQPQHF.

This clonotype was detected ten times or more. The chain has TRBV24-1 and TRBJ2-3; TRBD2 matches at 7 bases. The CDR3 contains 16 residues. Germline assignment: CDR1 KGHDR and CDR2 SFDVKD. The V segment lost 0 bases and the J segment 2 bases; nucleotides outside the gene matches: 4. CDR3 nucleotides: TGTGCCACCAGTGATTTGTCTCGGGGGGACACAGATACGCAGTATTTT. It translates to CATSDLSRGDTDTQYF.

This clonotype was seen at least ten times. The chain employs TRBV5-1 and TRBJ2-3; D not resolved. CDR1 SGHRS and CDR2 YFSETQ come from the germline V gene. V was cut by 0 bases and J by 1 base, with 9 bases left in between. This CDR3 comprises 15 residues. The CDR3 spells CASSLDSHGTDTQYF. The CDR3 DNA sequence: TGCGCCAGCAGCTTGGACAGTCACGGCACAGATACGCAGTATTTT.

The chain links TRBV11-2 to TRBJ2-3, with TRBD1 matching over 9 bases. Per germline, CDR1 SGHAT and CDR2 FQNNGV. CDR3 length equals 15 residues. The V gene end was trimmed by 6 bases and the J gene end by 1 base; junction bases not matched to a gene: 5. CDR3 in amino acids: CASRVDRGGTDTQYF. CDR3 bases: TGTGCCAGCAGGGTGGACAGGGGTGGCACAGATACGCAGTATTTT.

J is TRBJ1-1 and V is TRBV12-5, with unresolved D. The germline V and J ends were trimmed by 6 bases and 0 bases, with 11 bases remaining between them. Germline lookup yields CDR1 LGHNT and CDR2 FRNRAP. The CDR3 contains 14 residues. In nucleotides, the CDR3 is TGTGCTAGTGGCCCTCCGCGGATGAACACTGAAGCTTTCTTT. Translating gives CASGPPRMNTEAFF.

This clonotype was counted many times. V is TRBV6-2 or TRBV6-3 and J is TRBJ2-7; 9 nucleotides match TRBD1. Germline CDR1 reads MNHEY; CDR2 reads SVGEGT. After removal of 5 bases from V and 9 bases from J, the junction contained 20 bases not matched to a gene. This CDR3 is 17 amino acids long. This chain's CDR3 is CASSALPPGQGPTRQYF. The CDR3 coding sequence is TGTGCCAGCAGTGCTTTGCCACCGGGACAGGGCCCTACTAGGCAGTACTTC.

This clonotype was counted at least ten times. V is TRBV28 and J is TRBJ1-2; 9 bases map to TRBD1. The CDR3 is 14 amino acids. J gave up 0 bases and V 7 bases, and 3 bases lay outside the gene matches. The V gene's germline CDR1 is MDHEN and CDR2 SYDVKM. The CDR3 region has the DNA TGTGCCAGCATTACAGGGGGCGCTAACTATGGCTACACCTTC. This translates into CASITGGANYGYTF.

In this sample, this clonotype turned up many times. V is TRBV2 and J is TRBJ2-7, with no clear D. Trimming stripped 6 bases from V and 3 bases from J, with 9 bases between. This CDR3 has 12 amino acids. CDR1 and CDR2 (germline): SNHLY, FYNNEI. The CDR3 bases are TGTGCCAGCAGCCTACAGATCTACGAGCAGTACTTC. This encodes CASSLQIYEQYF.

This clonotype was found many times. One end of the junction fails to match germline, which may point to a read error. V is TRBV5-1 and J is TRBJ2-1; 7 bases are shared with TRBD1. The CDR3 is 14 amino acids. Germline CDR1 is SGHRS and CDR2 is YFSETQ. CDR3 region: CASSPGTAYNEQFF. The CDR3 coding sequence is TGTGCCAGCAGCCCTGGGACAGCCTACAATGAGCAGTTCTTC.